This T cell receptor (beta chain) is drawn from a study of cytomegalovirus exposure and HLA in healthy donors. Study-wide results and caveats: Near-uniform donor sequencing depth was presumed by presence/absence analyses. Per a prior analysis, the majority of TCR beta V segments were productive roughly 90% or roughly 30% of the time.

In the case of this clone: Its cognate antigen is unknown.

The CDR3 contains 15 residues. Trimming removed 6 bases from V and 3 bases from J; junction bases left unmatched: 11. Germline V gene data show CDR1 as SGHDT and CDR2 as YYEEEE. The PCR had 60 Vbeta and 13 Jbeta primers. TCRdb's copy holds only in-frame clones and misses some; the assay was immunoSEQ multiplex PCR. This sample's clone table lists 70,000 to 80,000 clones. This rearrangement joins TRBV5-6 to TRBJ2-7; 8 bases are a match to TRBD1. The clonotype was recovered from a man between 40 and 49 years old in good health and CMV-seronegative. Sequenced input: PBMCs. CDR3 sequence reads: CASTWGRTGIYEQYF. CDR3 sequence (DNA): TGTGCCAGCACCTGGGGCCGGACAGGGATCTACGAGCAGTACTTC.